This T cell receptor (beta chain) emerged from a study of CD8 T cells in Susac syndrome. Per germline, CDR1 SNHLY and CDR2 FYNNEI. The CDR3 is made up of 16 amino acids. V lost 3 bases to trimming and J lost 5 bases; unmatched junction nucleotides: 10. Random-hexamer reverse transcription was applied to roughly 0.5 to 1 ug RNA. The authors amplified TCR beta CDR3 across 54 Vbeta and 13 Jbeta using immunoSEQ multiplex PCR. One entry per CDR3 protein, called by TCRdb with MiXCR from the immunoSEQ multiplex PCR reads. This sample has 400,000 to 550,000 distinct CDR3 sequences, with more than 70% found just once.

The rearrangement links TRBV2 to TRBJ2-1, with 7 bases aligning to TRBD2. The receptor comes from a human donor with multiple sclerosis. Sequencing was performed on CD8+ T cells from PBMCs. The DNA for the CDR3 is TGTGCCAGCAGTGATAGTGGACTAGTGCCTAACAATGAGCAGTTCTTC. Its translation is CASSDSGLVPNNEQFF.